The rows below give T cell receptor beta chains drawn from one sample of a study of shared clonotypes between healthy human individuals. TCRdb's copy holds only in-frame clones and misses some; the assay was immunoSEQ multiplex PCR. The sample has roughly 1,500,000 clones; about 98.5% are singletons. Input material: naive CD4+ T cells sorted from blood. The receptors come from a man aged 25-45 years in good health. The CDR3 runs from the conserved cysteine through the conserved F or W. The order of the fields is J gene, D gene, V gene, clone size, CDR3 protein, CDR3 DNA. The D gene is left open where the match is weak. Size tells how often a clone was seen (once, few, many) or the class of an expanded clone, and some rows leave it out.

j_call: TRBJ1-2; d_call: NA; v_call: TRBV5-4; clone_size: NA; cdr3_aa: CASSSLGASPLYYTF; cdr3_nt: TGTGCCAGCAGCTCCTTGGGGGCCTCCCCCCTCTACTACACCTTC
j_call: TRBJ2-7; d_call: NA; v_call: TRBV19; clone_size: NA; cdr3_aa: CASSRYRADEQYF; cdr3_nt: TGTGCCAGTAGTAGGTACAGGGCCGACGAGCAGTACTTC
j_call: TRBJ1-5; d_call: NA; v_call: TRBV15; clone_size: NA; cdr3_aa: CATSRVGGLPNQPQHF; cdr3_nt: TGTGCCACCAGCAGAGTTGGGGGGCTCCCAAATCAGCCCCAGCATTTT
j_call: TRBJ2-1; d_call: NA; v_call: TRBV7-2; clone_size: once; cdr3_aa: CASSISVTAYNEQFF; cdr3_nt: TGTGCCAGCAGCATTAGCGTAACCGCCTACAATGAGCAGTTCTTC
j_call: TRBJ2-7; d_call: TRBD1; v_call: TRBV6-1; clone_size: NA; cdr3_aa: CASGPGQGTYEQYF; cdr3_nt: TGTGCCAGCGGGCCGGGACAGGGAACCTACGAGCAGTACTTC
j_call: TRBJ2-5; d_call: TRBD2; v_call: TRBV4-1; clone_size: NA; cdr3_aa: CASTRSDSGTQETQYF; cdr3_nt: TGCGCCAGCACAAGATCGGATAGCGGGACCCAAGAGACCCAGTACTTC
j_call: TRBJ1-2; d_call: TRBD1; v_call: TRBV19; clone_size: NA; cdr3_aa: CASTRQQGVNGYTF; cdr3_nt: TGTGCCAGTACCAGACAACAGGGGGTGAATGGCTACACCTTC
j_call: TRBJ1-2; d_call: NA; v_call: TRBV6-1; clone_size: once; cdr3_aa: CASSEALGYTF; cdr3_nt: TGTGCCAGCAGTGAAGCGCTGGGCTACACCTTC
j_call: TRBJ1-1; d_call: NA; v_call: TRBV14; clone_size: NA; cdr3_aa: CASSQDPFVPVQAFF; cdr3_nt: TGTGCCAGCAGCCAAGATCCCTTCGTCCCCGTCCAAGCTTTCTTT
j_call: TRBJ2-1; d_call: TRBD2; v_call: TRBV14; clone_size: NA; cdr3_aa: CASSQAPGTKKFF; cdr3_nt: TGTGCCAGCAGCCAAGCCCCCGGGACTAAGAAGTTCTTC
j_call: TRBJ2-1; d_call: NA; v_call: TRBV9; clone_size: NA; cdr3_aa: CASSVAGISYNEQFF; cdr3_nt: TGTGCCAGCAGCGTAGCTGGCATCTCCTACAATGAGCAGTTCTTC
j_call: TRBJ2-7; d_call: TRBD1; v_call: TRBV15; clone_size: NA; cdr3_aa: CATSTTAPGTGGYYEQYF; cdr3_nt: TGTGCCACCAGCACGACCGCTCCCGGGACAGGGGGCTACTACGAGCAGTACTTC
j_call: TRBJ2-5; d_call: TRBD1; v_call: TRBV6-5; clone_size: NA; cdr3_aa: CASGGLTGGSETQYF; cdr3_nt: TGTGCCAGCGGGGGGTTGACAGGGGGATCAGAGACCCAGTACTTC
j_call: TRBJ2-5; d_call: TRBD1; v_call: TRBV11-2; clone_size: NA; cdr3_aa: CASSTGQRETQYF; cdr3_nt: TGTGCCAGCAGCACGGGACAGCGAGAGACCCAGTACTTC
j_call: TRBJ1-3; d_call: NA; v_call: TRBV29-1; clone_size: NA; cdr3_aa: CSVAGRGIFGNTIYF; cdr3_nt: TGCAGCGTTGCGGGCAGGGGCATCTTTGGAAACACCATATATTTT
j_call: TRBJ1-1; d_call: TRBD1; v_call: TRBV18; clone_size: NA; cdr3_aa: CASSPVGTGGSEAFF; cdr3_nt: TGTGCCAGCTCACCCGTCGGGACAGGGGGCTCTGAAGCTTTCTTT
j_call: TRBJ2-2; d_call: NA; v_call: TRBV5-1; clone_size: NA; cdr3_aa: CASSLAGTTTGELFF; cdr3_nt: TGCGCCAGCAGCTTGGCCGGGACAACCACCGGGGAGCTGTTTTTT
j_call: TRBJ1-1; d_call: TRBD1; v_call: TRBV18; clone_size: NA; cdr3_aa: CASSLDRGGTEAFF; cdr3_nt: TGTGCCAGCTCACTGGACAGGGGTGGAACTGAAGCTTTCTTT
j_call: TRBJ1-1; d_call: NA; v_call: TRBV18; clone_size: once; cdr3_aa: CASSKDGKNTEAFF; cdr3_nt: TGTGCCAGCTCGAAAGACGGGAAAAACACTGAAGCTTTCTTT
j_call: TRBJ2-5; d_call: NA; v_call: TRBV20-1; clone_size: NA; cdr3_aa: CSARLQETQYF; cdr3_nt: TGCAGTGCTAGGCTACAAGAGACCCAGTACTTC
j_call: TRBJ2-5; d_call: TRBD1; v_call: TRBV9; clone_size: NA; cdr3_aa: CASSVGVGQGALETQYF; cdr3_nt: TGTGCCAGCAGCGTAGGGGTGGGACAGGGGGCTTTGGAGACCCAGTACTTC
j_call: TRBJ1-2; d_call: TRBD1; v_call: TRBV9; clone_size: NA; cdr3_aa: CASSARGNRGYGYTF; cdr3_nt: TGTGCCAGCAGCGCCAGGGGGAATCGGGGCTATGGCTACACCTTC
j_call: TRBJ1-4; d_call: NA; v_call: TRBV7-9; clone_size: NA; cdr3_aa: CASSLEDPKGGEDEKLFF; cdr3_nt: TGTGCCAGCAGCTTAGAGGACCCAAAGGGGGGAGAAGATGAAAAACTGTTTTTT
j_call: TRBJ2-7; d_call: NA; v_call: TRBV7-3; clone_size: NA; cdr3_aa: CASSLRPDREQYF; cdr3_nt: TGTGCCAGCAGCTTAAGACCCGACAGGGAGCAGTACTTC
j_call: TRBJ2-5; d_call: NA; v_call: TRBV9; clone_size: NA; cdr3_aa: CASSPGVRQETQYF; cdr3_nt: TGTGCCAGCAGCCCCGGGGTACGGCAAGAGACCCAGTACTTC
j_call: TRBJ2-7; d_call: NA; v_call: TRBV7-9; clone_size: once; cdr3_aa: CASSSQAPLHSYEQYF; cdr3_nt: TGTGCCAGCAGCTCACAAGCCCCACTTCACTCCTACGAGCAGTACTTC
j_call: TRBJ2-1; d_call: NA; v_call: TRBV5-1; clone_size: NA; cdr3_aa: CASSLVGNLDYNEQFF; cdr3_nt: TGCGCCAGCAGCTTGGTGGGGAATTTAGACTACAATGAGCAGTTCTTC
j_call: TRBJ2-1; d_call: NA; v_call: TRBV5-6; clone_size: once; cdr3_aa: CASSLLAGEYNEQFF; cdr3_nt: TGTGCCAGCAGCTTGTTGGCAGGGGAATACAATGAGCAGTTCTTC
j_call: TRBJ2-3; d_call: TRBD1; v_call: TRBV19; clone_size: NA; cdr3_aa: CASRMGQGATDTQYF; cdr3_nt: TGTGCCAGTCGGATGGGACAGGGGGCCACAGATACGCAGTATTTT
j_call: TRBJ1-5; d_call: NA; v_call: TRBV7-2; clone_size: NA; cdr3_aa: CASSLQSGTNQPQHF; cdr3_nt: TGTGCCAGCAGCTTACAAAGCGGGACGAATCAGCCCCAGCATTTT
j_call: TRBJ1-5; d_call: NA; v_call: TRBV27; clone_size: NA; cdr3_aa: CASRPGVGQPQHF; cdr3_nt: TGTGCCAGCAGGCCGGGGGTCGGTCAGCCCCAGCATTTT
j_call: TRBJ2-3; d_call: NA; v_call: TRBV7-9; clone_size: NA; cdr3_aa: CASSLEAAISEGDTQYF; cdr3_nt: TGTGCCAGCAGCTTAGAGGCAGCGATATCAGAGGGGGATACGCAGTATTTT
j_call: TRBJ2-7; d_call: TRBD1; v_call: TRBV7-3; clone_size: NA; cdr3_aa: CASSSRDRGVVGEQYF; cdr3_nt: TGTGCCAGCAGCTCGAGGGACAGGGGAGTGGTTGGCGAGCAGTACTTC
j_call: TRBJ1-5; d_call: TRBD1; v_call: TRBV7-8; clone_size: NA; cdr3_aa: CASSLTRDRGHPLNQPQHF; cdr3_nt: TGTGCCAGCAGCTTAACCCGGGACAGGGGACATCCCCTTAATCAGCCCCAGCATTTT
j_call: TRBJ2-6; d_call: NA; v_call: TRBV2; clone_size: NA; cdr3_aa: CASRQDSTVGTNVLTF; cdr3_nt: TGTGCCAGCAGGCAGGACTCGACCGTAGGGACCAACGTCCTGACTTTC
j_call: TRBJ2-7; d_call: TRBD2; v_call: TRBV5-1; clone_size: NA; cdr3_aa: CASGLAGFYEQYF; cdr3_nt: TGCGCCAGTGGGCTAGCGGGATTCTACGAGCAGTACTTC
j_call: TRBJ2-5; d_call: TRBD1; v_call: TRBV10-1; clone_size: NA; cdr3_aa: CASSEFTGVGQETQYF; cdr3_nt: TGCGCCAGCAGTGAATTTACAGGGGTCGGCCAAGAGACCCAGTACTTC
j_call: TRBJ1-4; d_call: NA; v_call: TRBV7-2; clone_size: NA; cdr3_aa: CASSLGPSEKLFF; cdr3_nt: TGTGCCAGCAGCTTAGGACCATCCGAAAAACTGTTTTTT
j_call: TRBJ1-4; d_call: TRBD1; v_call: TRBV5-5; clone_size: NA; cdr3_aa: CASTGGTGNIAANEKLFF; cdr3_nt: TGTGCCAGCACTGGTGGGACAGGGAATATCGCGGCTAATGAAAAACTGTTTTTT